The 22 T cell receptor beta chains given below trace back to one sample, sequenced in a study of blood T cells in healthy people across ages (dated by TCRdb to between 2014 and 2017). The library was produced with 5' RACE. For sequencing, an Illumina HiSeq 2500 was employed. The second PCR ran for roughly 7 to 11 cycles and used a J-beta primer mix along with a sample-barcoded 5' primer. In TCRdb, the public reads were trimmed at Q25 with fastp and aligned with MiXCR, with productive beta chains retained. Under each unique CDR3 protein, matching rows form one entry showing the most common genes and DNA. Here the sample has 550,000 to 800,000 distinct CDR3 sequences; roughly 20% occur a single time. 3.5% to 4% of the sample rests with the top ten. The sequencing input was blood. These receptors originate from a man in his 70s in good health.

Here the CDR3 DNA reads TGTGCCAGCAGTTACGGACTAGCGGACTTGGAGACCCAGTACTTC. It is translated as CASSYGLADLETQYF. The chain uses TRBV6-2 or TRBV6-3 and TRBJ2-5; 10 bases agree with TRBD2. With V trimmed by 2 bases and J by 5 bases, 5 bases remained unmatched. The CDR3 is 15 amino acids. The germline gives CDR1 MNHEY, CDR2 SVGEGT.

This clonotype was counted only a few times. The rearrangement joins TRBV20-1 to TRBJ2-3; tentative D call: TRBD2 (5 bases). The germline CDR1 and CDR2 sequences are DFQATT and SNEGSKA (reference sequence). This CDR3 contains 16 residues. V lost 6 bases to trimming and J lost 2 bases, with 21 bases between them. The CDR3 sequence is CSAPGPSGIDTDTQYF. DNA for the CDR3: TGCAGTGCCCCAGGCCCATCGGGAATAGACACAGATACGCAGTATTTT.

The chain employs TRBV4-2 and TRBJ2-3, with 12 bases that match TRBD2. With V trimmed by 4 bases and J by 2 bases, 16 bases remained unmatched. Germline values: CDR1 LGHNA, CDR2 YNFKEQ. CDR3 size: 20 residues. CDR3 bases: TGTGCCAGCAGCCCCGACCGGAGACTAGCGGGAGTGCGGGACACAGATACGCAGTATTTT. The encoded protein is CASSPDRRLAGVRDTDTQYF.

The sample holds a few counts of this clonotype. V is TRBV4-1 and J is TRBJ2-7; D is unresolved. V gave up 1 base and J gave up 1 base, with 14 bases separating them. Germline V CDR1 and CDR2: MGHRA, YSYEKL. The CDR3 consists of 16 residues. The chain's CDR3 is CASSQGTSEPSYEQYF. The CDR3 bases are TGCGCCAGCAGCCAAGGTACCAGCGAGCCTTCCTACGAGCAGTACTTC.

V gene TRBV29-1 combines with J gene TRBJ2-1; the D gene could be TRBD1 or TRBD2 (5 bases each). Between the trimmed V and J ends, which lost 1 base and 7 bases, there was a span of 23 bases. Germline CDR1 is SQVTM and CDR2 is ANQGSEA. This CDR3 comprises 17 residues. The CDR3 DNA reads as TGCAGCGTTGAAGTAGATCGGGCCCATCTGGGGACGAATGAGCAGTTCTTC. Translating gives CSVEVDRAHLGTNEQFF.

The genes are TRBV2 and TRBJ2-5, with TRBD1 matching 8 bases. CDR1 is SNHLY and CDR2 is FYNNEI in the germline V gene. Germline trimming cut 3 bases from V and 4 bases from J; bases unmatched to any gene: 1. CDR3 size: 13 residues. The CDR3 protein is CASSDTGGETQYF. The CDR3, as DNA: TGTGCCAGCAGTGACACAGGGGGAGAGACCCAGTACTTC.

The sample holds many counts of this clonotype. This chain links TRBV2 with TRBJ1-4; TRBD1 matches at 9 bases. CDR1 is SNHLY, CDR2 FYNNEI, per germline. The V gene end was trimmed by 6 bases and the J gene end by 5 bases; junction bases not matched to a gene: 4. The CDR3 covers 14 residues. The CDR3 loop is CASRTGTGNEKLFF. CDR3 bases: TGTGCCAGCAGAACCGGGACAGGGAATGAAAAACTGTTTTTT.

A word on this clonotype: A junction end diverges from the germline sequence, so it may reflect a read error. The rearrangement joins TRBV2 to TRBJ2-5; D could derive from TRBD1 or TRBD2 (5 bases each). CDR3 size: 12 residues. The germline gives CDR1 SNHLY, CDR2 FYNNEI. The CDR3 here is CASSHEPGPQFF. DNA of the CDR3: TGTGCCAGCAGCCATGAACCGGGACCCCAATTCTTC.

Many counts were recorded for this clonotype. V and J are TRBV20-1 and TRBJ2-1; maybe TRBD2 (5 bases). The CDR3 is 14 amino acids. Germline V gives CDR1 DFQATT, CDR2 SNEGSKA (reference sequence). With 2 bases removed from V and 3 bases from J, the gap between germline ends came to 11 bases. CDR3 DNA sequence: TGCAGTGCTAGATCCAGGACTGTCTACAATGAGCAGTTCTTC. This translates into CSARSRTVYNEQFF.

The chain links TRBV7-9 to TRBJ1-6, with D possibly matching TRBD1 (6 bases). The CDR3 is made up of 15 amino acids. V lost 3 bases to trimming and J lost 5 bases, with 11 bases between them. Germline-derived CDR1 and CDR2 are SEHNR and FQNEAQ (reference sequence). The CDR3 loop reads CASSFTGGNNSPLHF. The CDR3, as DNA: TGTGCCAGCAGCTTTACTGGGGGCAATAATTCACCCCTCCACTTT.

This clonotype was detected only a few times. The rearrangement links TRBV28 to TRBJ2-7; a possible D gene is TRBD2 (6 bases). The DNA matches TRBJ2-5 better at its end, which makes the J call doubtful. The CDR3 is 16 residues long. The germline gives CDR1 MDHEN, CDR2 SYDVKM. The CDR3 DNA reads TGTGCCAGCAGTTTAGGGGGATTCCGGGGGCAAGAGACCCAGTACTTC. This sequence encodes CASSLGGFRGQETQYF.

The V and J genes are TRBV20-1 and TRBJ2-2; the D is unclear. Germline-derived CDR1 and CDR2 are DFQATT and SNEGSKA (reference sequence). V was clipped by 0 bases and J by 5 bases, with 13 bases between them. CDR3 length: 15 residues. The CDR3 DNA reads TGCAGTGCTAGAGATTCGAAACATCCGACCGGGGAGCTGTTTTTT. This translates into CSARDSKHPTGELFF.

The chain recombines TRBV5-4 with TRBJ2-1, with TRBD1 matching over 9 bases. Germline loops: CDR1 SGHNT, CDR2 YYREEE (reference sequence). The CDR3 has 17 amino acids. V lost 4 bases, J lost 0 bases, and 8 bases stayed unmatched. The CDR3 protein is CASSRGPGQGSYNEQFF. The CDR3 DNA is TGTGCCAGCAGCCGAGGACCGGGACAGGGCTCCTACAATGAGCAGTTCTTC.

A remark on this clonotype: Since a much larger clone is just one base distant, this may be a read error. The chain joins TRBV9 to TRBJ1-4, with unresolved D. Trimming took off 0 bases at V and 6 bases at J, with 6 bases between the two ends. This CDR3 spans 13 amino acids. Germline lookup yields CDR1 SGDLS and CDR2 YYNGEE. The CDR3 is CASSVDGDEKLFF. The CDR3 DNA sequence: TGTGCCAGCAGCGTAGATGGGGATGAAAAACTGTTTTTT.

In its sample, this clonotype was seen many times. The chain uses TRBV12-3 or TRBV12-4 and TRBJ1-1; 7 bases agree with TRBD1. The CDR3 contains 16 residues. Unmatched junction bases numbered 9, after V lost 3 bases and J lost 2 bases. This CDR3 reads CASSFGDTGVNTEAFF. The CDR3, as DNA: TGTGCCAGCAGTTTTGGGGATACAGGGGTCAACACTGAAGCTTTCTTT.

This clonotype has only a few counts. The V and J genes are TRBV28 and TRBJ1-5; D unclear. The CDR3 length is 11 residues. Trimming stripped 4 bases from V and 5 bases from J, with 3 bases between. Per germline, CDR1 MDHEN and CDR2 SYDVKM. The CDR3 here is CASSSHQPQHF. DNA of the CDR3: TGTGCCAGCAGTTCGCATCAGCCCCAGCATTTT.

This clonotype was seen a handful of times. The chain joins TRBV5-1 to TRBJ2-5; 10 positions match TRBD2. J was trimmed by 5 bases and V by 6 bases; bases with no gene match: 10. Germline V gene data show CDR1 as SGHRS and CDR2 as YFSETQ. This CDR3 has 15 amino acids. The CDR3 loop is CASTPLAGDLETQYF. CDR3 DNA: TGCGCCAGCACCCCCCTAGCGGGAGATTTGGAGACCCAGTACTTC.

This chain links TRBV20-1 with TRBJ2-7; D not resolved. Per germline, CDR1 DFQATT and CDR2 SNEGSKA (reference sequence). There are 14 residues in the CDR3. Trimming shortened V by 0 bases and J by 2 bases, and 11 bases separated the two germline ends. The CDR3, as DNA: TGCAGTGCTAGAGATCCAGCAACGCCCTACGAGCAGTACTTC. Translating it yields CSARDPATPYEQYF.

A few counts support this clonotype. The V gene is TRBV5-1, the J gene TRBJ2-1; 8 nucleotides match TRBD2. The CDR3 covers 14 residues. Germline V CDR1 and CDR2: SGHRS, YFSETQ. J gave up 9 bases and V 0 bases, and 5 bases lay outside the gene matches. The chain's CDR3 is CASSLGRAGVEQFF. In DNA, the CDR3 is TGCGCCAGCAGCTTGGGTCGAGCGGGAGTTGAGCAGTTCTTC. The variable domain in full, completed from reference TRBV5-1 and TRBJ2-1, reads KAGVTQTPRYLIKTRGQQVTLSCSPISGHRSVSWYQQTPGQGLQFLFEYFSETQRNKGNFPGRFSGRQFSNSRSEMNVSTLELGDSALYLCASSLGRAGVEQFFGPGTRLTVL.

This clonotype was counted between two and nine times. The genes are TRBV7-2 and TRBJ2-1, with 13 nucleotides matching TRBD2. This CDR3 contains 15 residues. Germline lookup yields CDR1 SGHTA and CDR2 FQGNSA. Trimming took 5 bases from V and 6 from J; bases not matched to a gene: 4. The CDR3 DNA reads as TGTGCCAGCAGCAACGGACTAGCGGGAGCCAATGAGCAGTTCTTC. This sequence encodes CASSNGLAGANEQFF.

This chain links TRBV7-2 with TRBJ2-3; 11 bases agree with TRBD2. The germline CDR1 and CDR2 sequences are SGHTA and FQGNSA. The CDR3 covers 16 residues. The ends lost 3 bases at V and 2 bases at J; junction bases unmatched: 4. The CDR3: CASSLWTSGLTDTQYF. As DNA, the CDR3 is TGTGCCAGCAGCTTGTGGACTAGCGGGCTCACAGATACGCAGTATTTT.

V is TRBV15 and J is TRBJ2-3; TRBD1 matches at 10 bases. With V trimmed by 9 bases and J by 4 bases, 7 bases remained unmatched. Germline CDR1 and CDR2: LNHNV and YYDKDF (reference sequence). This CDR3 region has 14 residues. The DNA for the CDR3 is TGTGCCACTGCCGGGACAGGGGTACCAGATACGCAGTATTTT. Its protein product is CATAGTGVPDTQYF.